This T cell receptor (beta chain) was documented in a study of beta chain features in type 1 diabetes. At the level of the study: Healthy donors and patients showed comparable age, gender and cell yields.

Expressed TCRB transcripts got sequenced, as all isolated RNA was reverse transcribed. An average roughly 3.5 million reads came from naive, central memory and regulatory T cell samples. Profiling relied on immunoSEQ multiplex PCR, and the TCRdb table lists in-frame clones only, not all of them. The repertoire holds over 600,000 clones, with under 15% as singletons. Losses at the gene ends were 0 bases for V and 2 bases for J; bases not matched to a gene: 12. The CDR3 is 20 residues long. Germline CDR1 is MNHNS and CDR2 is SASEGT. Findings of the study overall: More deletions and fewer insertions at VDJ junctions were seen in type 1 diabetes patients. When Type 1 diabetes patients were examined, their TCRB CDR3s proved moderately but significantly shorter in all four CD4+ subsets.

Remarks on this clone: The antigen is not known.

Cell sorting via CD45RO/CCR7/CD25/CD127/CD95/CD27 was performed to obtain CD4+ naive, central memory, regulatory and stem cell-like memory cells. The clonotype comes from a man younger than 45 with type 1 diabetes. Input material: naive CD4+ T cells from blood. The J gene is TRBJ2-1, the V gene TRBV6-1; TRBD1 matches 11 bases. In nucleotides, the CDR3 is TGTGCCAGCAGTGAAGCGCTGGGGACAGGGGGTAGAAGGACCTACAATGAGCAGTTCTTC. It encodes CASSEALGTGGRRTYNEQFF.